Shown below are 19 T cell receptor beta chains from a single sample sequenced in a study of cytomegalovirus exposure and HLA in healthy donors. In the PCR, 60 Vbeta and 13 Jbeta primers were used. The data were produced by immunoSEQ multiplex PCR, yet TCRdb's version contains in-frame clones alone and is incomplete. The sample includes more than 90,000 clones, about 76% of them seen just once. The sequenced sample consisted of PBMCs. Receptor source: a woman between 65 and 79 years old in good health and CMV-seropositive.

As DNA, the CDR3 is TGTGCCACCAGCGGAACTAGCGGGAGGGCCTGGACAGATACGCAGTATTTT. Encoded protein: CATSGTSGRAWTDTQYF. The chain carries TRBV15 and TRBJ2-3; 13 bases match TRBD2. With V trimmed by 5 bases and J by 3 bases, 8 bases remained unmatched. The CDR3 is made up of 17 amino acids. Per the germline V gene, CDR1 is LNHNV and CDR2 is YYDKDF (reference sequence).

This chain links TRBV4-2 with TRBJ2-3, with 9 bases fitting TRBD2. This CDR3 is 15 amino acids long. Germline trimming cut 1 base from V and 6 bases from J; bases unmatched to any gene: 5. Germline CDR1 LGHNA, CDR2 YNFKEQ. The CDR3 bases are TGTGCCAGCAGCCAAGGCGGGAGGGCCCCGGATACGCAGTATTTT. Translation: CASSQGGRAPDTQYF.

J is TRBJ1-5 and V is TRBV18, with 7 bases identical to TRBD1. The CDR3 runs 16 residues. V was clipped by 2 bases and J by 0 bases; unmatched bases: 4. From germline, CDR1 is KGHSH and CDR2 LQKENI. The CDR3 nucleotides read TGTGCCAGCTCACCATCCGACAGGGCTAGCAATCAGCCCCAGCATTTT. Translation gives CASSPSDRASNQPQHF. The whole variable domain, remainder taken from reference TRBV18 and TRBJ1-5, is NAGVMQNPRHLVRRRGQEARLRCSPMKGHSHVYWYRQLPEEGLKFMVYLQKENIIDESGMPKERFSAEFPKEGPSILRIQQVVRGDSAAYFCASSPSDRASNQPQHFGDGTRLSIL.

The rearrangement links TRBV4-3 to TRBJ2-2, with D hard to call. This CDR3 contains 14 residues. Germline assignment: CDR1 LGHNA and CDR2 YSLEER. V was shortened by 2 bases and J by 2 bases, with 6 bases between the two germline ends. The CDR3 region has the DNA TGCGCCAGCAGCCAATATCTTAACACCGGGGAGCTGTTTTTT. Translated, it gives CASSQYLNTGELFF.

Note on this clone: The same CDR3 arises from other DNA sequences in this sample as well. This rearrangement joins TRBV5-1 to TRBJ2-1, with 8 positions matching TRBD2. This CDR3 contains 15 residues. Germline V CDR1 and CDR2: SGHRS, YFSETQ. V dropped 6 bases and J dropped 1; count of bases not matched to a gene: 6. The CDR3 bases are TGCGCCAGCAAAACGACTAGCGTTTCCTACAATGAGCAGTTCTTC. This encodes CASKTTSVSYNEQFF.

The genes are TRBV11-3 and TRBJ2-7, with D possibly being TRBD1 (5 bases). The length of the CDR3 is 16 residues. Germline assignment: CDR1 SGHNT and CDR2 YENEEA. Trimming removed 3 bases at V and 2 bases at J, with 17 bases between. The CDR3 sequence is CASSFSYGRATYEQYF. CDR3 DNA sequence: TGTGCCAGCAGCTTCTCGTACGGCAGGGCGACCTACGAGCAGTACTTC.

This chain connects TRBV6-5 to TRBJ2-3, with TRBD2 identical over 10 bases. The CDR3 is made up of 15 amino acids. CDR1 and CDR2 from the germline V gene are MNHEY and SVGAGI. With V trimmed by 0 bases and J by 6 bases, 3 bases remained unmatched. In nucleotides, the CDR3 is TGTGCCAGCAGTTACTCCCTAGCGGGAGCGGATACGCAGTATTTT. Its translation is CASSYSLAGADTQYF.

The CDR3 reads CASSFDRGDRSYQPQHF. The CDR3 coding sequence is TGTGCCAGCAGTTTCGACAGGGGAGATAGGTCTTATCAGCCCCAGCATTTT. The V and J genes are TRBV28 and TRBJ1-5; the match to TRBD1 covers 8 bases. V lost 3 bases, J lost 5 bases, and 12 bases stayed unmatched. In germline, CDR1 is MDHEN, CDR2 SYDVKM. The CDR3 runs to 17 residues.

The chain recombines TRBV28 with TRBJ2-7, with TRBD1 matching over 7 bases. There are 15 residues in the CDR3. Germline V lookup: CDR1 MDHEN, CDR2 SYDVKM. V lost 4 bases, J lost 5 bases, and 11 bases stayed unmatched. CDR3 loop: CASSSLTQGLDEQYF. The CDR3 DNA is TGTGCCAGCAGTTCACTAACACAGGGGTTGGACGAGCAGTACTTC.

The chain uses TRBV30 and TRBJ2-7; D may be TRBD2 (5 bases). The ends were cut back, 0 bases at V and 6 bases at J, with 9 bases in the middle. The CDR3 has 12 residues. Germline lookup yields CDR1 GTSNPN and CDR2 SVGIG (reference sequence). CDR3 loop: CAWSVTGFEQYF. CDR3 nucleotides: TGTGCCTGGAGTGTAACGGGGTTCGAGCAGTACTTC.

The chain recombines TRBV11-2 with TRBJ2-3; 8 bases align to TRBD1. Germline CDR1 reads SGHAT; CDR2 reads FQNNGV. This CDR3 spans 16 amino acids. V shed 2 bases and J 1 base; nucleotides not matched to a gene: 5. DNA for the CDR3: TGTGCCAGCAGCTTAACCAGGGGGCAGGGCACAGATACGCAGTATTTT. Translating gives CASSLTRGQGTDTQYF.

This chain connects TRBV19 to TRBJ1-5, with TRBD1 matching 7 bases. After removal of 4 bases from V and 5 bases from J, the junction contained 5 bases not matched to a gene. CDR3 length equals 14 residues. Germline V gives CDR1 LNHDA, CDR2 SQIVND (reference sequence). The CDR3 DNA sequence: TGTGCCAGTAGTAACAGGGGAGTGGATCAGCCCCAGCATTTT. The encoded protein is CASSNRGVDQPQHF.

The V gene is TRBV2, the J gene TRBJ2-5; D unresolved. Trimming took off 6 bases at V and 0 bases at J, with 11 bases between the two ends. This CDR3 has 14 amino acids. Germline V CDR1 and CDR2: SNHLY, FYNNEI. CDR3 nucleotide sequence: TGTGCCAGCAGGAACTACCGGAACCAAGAGACCCAGTACTTC. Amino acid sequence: CASRNYRNQETQYF. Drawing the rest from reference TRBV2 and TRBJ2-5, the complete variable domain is EPEVTQTPSHQVTQMGQEVILRCVPISNHLYFYWYRQILGQKVEFLVSFYNNEISEKSEIFDDQFSVERPDGSNFTLKIRSTKLEDSAMYFCASRNYRNQETQYFGPGTRLLVL.

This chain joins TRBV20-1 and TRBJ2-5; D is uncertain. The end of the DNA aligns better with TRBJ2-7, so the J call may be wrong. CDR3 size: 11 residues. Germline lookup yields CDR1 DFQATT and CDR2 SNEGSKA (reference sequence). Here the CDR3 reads CSAFRDYEQYF. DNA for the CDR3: TGCAGTGCCTTCAGAGACTACGAGCAGTACTTC.

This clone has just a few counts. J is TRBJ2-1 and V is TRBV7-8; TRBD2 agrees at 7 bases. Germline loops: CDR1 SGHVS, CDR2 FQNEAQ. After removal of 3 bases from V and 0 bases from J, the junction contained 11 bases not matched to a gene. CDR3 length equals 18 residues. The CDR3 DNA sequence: TGTGCCAGCAGCTTTAAGAGCGGGAAACGCCCCTCCTACAATGAGCAGTTCTTC. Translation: CASSFKSGKRPSYNEQFF. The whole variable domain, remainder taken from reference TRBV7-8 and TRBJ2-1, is GAGVSQSPRYKVAKRGQDVALRCDPISGHVSLFWYQQALGQGPEFLTYFQNEAQLDKSGLPSDRFFAERPEGSVSTLKIQRTQQEDSAVYLCASSFKSGKRPSYNEQFFGPGTRLTVL.

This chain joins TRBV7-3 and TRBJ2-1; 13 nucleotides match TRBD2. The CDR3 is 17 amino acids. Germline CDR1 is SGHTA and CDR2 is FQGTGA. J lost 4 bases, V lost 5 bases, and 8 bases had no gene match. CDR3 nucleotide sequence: TGTGCCAGCAGCCCCCCTCGGACTAGCGGGGGATACAATGAGCAGTTCTTC. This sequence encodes CASSPPRTSGGYNEQFF.

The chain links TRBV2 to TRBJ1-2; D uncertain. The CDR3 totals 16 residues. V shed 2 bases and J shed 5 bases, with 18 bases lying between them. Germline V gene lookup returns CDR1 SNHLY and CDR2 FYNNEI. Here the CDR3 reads CASSEFRSGSGYGYTF. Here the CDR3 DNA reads TGTGCCAGCAGTGAATTTAGGTCGGGGTCGGGTTATGGCTACACCTTC.

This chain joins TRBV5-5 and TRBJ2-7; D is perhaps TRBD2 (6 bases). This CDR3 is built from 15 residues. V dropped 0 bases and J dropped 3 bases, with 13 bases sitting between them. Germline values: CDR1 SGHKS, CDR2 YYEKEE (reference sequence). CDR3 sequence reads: CASSLDAGFFYEQYF. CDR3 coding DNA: TGTGCCAGCAGCTTGGATGCGGGGTTTTTCTACGAGCAGTACTTC.

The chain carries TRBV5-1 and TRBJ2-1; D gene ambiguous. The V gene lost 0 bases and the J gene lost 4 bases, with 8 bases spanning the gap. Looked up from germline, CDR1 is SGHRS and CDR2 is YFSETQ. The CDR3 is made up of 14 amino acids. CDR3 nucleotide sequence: TGCGCCAGCAGCTTGGTCGAAGCTTACAATGAGCAGTTCTTC. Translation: CASSLVEAYNEQFF.